This T cell receptor beta chain was recovered during a study of blood T cells in healthy people across ages. The ends were cut back, 8 bases at V and 1 base at J, with 12 bases in the middle. This CDR3 contains 15 residues. From germline, CDR1 is ENHRY and CDR2 SYGVKD. Isolated per sample were at least 6 million PBMCs. Total RNA amounts of at least 5 micrograms were extracted per sample. Then a second PCR, running about 6 to 12 cycles, was carried out with a sample-barcoded 5' primer and a J-beta primer mix. A template-switch adaptor containing 12 random nucleotides labeled each cDNA molecule. TCRdb redid the calling of the 5' RACE reads with MiXCR, one entry per CDR3 protein. The sample has approximately 800,000 distinct CDR3 sequences; about 42% are singletons.

This receptor was identified in an elderly man in good health. The chain recombines TRBV10-3 with TRBJ1-6; no clear D. The sequencing sample was made of blood. The CDR3 nucleotides read TGTGCCATCGGGTCAGGAGAGTCCTATAATTCACCCCTCCACTTT. Encoded protein: CAIGSGESYNSPLHF.